Each of the 21 T cell receptor beta chains below was sequenced from the same sample in a study of identical twins (dated by TCRdb to 2015 to 2016). The library was obtained by 5' RACE. Sequencing relied on an Illumina HiSeq 2000. TCRdb reran the public reads through fastp at Q25 and MiXCR, keeping productive beta chains. Rows matching on CDR3 protein sequence are summarized as one entry with the most common DNA and genes. Recorded for this sample are 540,000 or so distinct CDR3 sequences; around 22% of them occurred a single time. The ten largest clones take up approximately 0.52% of the sample. These data also featured in a second study, about yellow fever vaccine responses in identical twins.

Specimen: CD4+ T cells sorted from blood. These receptors all stem from a woman between 18 and 30 years old in good health.

The gene calls are TRBV29-1 and TRBJ2-5; 7 positions agree with TRBD1. V gave up 6 bases and J gave up 2 bases; unmatched junction bases: 0. The length of the CDR3 is 11 residues. Germline CDR1 reads SQVTM; CDR2 reads ANQGSEA. The CDR3 is CSVGQQETQYF. The CDR3, as DNA: TGCAGCGTGGGACAGCAAGAGACCCAGTACTTC.

The chain employs TRBV2 and TRBJ2-1, with D perhaps TRBD1 (5 bases). The CDR3 has 9 residues. Germline V gives CDR1 SNHLY, CDR2 FYNNEI. Trimming cost V 6 bases and J 16 bases, with 10 bases left between them. CDR3 sequence: CASRIQVFF. CDR3 DNA: TGTGCCAGCAGGATACAGGTTTTCTTC.

The rearrangement joins TRBV7-6 to TRBJ2-1, with TRBD1 matching 11 bases. The V and J ends lost 1 base and 7 bases, in that order; junction bases with no gene match: 6. In germline, CDR1 is SGHVS, CDR2 FNYEAQ. The CDR3 spans 16 residues. CDR3 sequence reads: CASSLVGTGGQNEQFF. CDR3 coding DNA: TGTGCCAGCAGCTTAGTGGGGACAGGGGGTCAAAATGAGCAGTTCTTC.

The rearrangement links TRBV5-1 to TRBJ2-3; 9 bases line up with TRBD2. The CDR3 runs 17 residues. Germline V lookup: CDR1 SGHRS, CDR2 YFSETQ. After removal of 4 bases from V and 2 bases from J, the junction contained 11 bases not matched to a gene. Here the CDR3 reads CASSRRLAGQLTDTQYF. The CDR3 DNA sequence: TGCGCCAGCAGCCGCCGTCTAGCGGGGCAACTCACAGATACGCAGTATTTT.

This clonotype was detected ten times or more. CDR3 nucleotides: TGTGCCAGCAGCTCGAGCGGGAGGGACCTGGATACGCAGTATTTT. Its translation: CASSSSGRDLDTQYF. The V and J genes are TRBV7-9 and TRBJ2-3, with 10 positions matching TRBD2. Germline V gene sequence: CDR1 SEHNR, CDR2 FQNEAQ (reference sequence). After removal of 4 bases from V and 6 bases from J, the junction contained 7 bases not matched to a gene. The CDR3 is 15 residues long.

This clonotype was detected ten times or more. The V call is TRBV7-2, the J call TRBJ2-3; the D is unclear. The germline V and J ends were trimmed by 4 bases and 0 bases, with 5 bases remaining between them. The CDR3 totals 13 residues. Germline-derived CDR1 and CDR2 are SGHTA and FQGNSA. CDR3 residues: CASSSGSTDTQYF. The CDR3 bases are TGTGCCAGCAGCTCCGGGAGCACAGATACGCAGTATTTT. Supplemented by reference TRBV7-2 and TRBJ2-3, the full variable domain reads GAGVSQSPSNKVTEKGKDVELRCDPISGHTALYWYRQSLGQGLEFLIYFQGNSAPDKSGLPSDRFSAERTGGSVSTLTIQRTQQEDSAVYLCASSSGSTDTQYFGPGTRLTVL.

V usage is TRBV20-1 and J usage is TRBJ2-1; 8 bases agree with TRBD2. Germline loops: CDR1 DFQATT, CDR2 SNEGSKA (reference sequence). J gave up 7 bases and V 1 base, and 12 bases lay outside the gene matches. The CDR3 runs 16 residues. The CDR3, as DNA: TGCAGTGCTAGAGCGGGAGGGGCCGGCCTGGGAAATGAGCAGTTCTTC. Translation: CSARAGGAGLGNEQFF.

The chain uses TRBV5-1 and TRBJ2-2, with D unclear. There are 16 residues in the CDR3. V lost 1 base, J lost 2 bases, and 12 bases lay in between. Germline V gene sequence: CDR1 SGHRS, CDR2 YFSETQ. The CDR3 region has the DNA TGCGCCAGCAGCTTGCCCGGGTTGAGAAACACCGGGGAGCTGTTTTTT. As protein: CASSLPGLRNTGELFF.

The chain carries TRBV20-1 and TRBJ2-1; 11 positions match TRBD2. The CDR3 runs to 15 residues. The J segment lost 0 bases and the V segment lost 5 bases, leaving 3 bases of the junction unmatched. Germline V gives CDR1 DFQATT, CDR2 SNEGSKA (reference sequence). The CDR3 bases are TGCAGTGCTTCCGGGACTAGCGGCTCCTACAATGAGCAGTTCTTC. Translating it yields CSASGTSGSYNEQFF.

This clonotype was counted between two and nine times. The chain employs TRBV20-1 and TRBJ1-1; D gene uncertain. V lost 6 bases, J lost 1 base, and 15 bases lay in between. This CDR3 has 14 amino acids. Germline V gene data show CDR1 as DFQATT and CDR2 as SNEGSKA (reference sequence). This CDR3 is CSAVDGSENTEAFF. CDR3 sequence (DNA): TGCAGTGCGGTGGATGGATCGGAGAACACTGAAGCTTTCTTT.

This clonotype showed up just a few times. DNA for the CDR3: TGTGCCACCAGTGATAACCGGGACAGGGGAAAATATAGCAATCAGCCCCAGCATTTT. Amino acid sequence: CATSDNRDRGKYSNQPQHF. This chain connects TRBV24-1 to TRBJ1-5; 10 bases match TRBD1. Germline values: CDR1 KGHDR, CDR2 SFDVKD. Trimming took 3 bases from V and 0 from J; bases not matched to a gene: 10. This CDR3 comprises 19 residues.

For the CDR3, the DNA is TGTGCCATCAGTCGACAGGAATCCTACGAGCAGTACTTC. Translation: CAISRQESYEQYF. V is TRBV10-3 and J is TRBJ2-7, with D maybe TRBD1 (6 bases). Trimming removed 5 bases at V and 1 base at J, with 9 bases between. CDR1 is ENHRY and CDR2 is SYGVKD in the germline V gene. The CDR3 runs 13 residues.

This chain connects TRBV7-8 to TRBJ2-5; 7 bases match TRBD1. The V segment lost 5 bases and the J segment 5 bases; nucleotides outside the gene matches: 8. Germline V CDR1 and CDR2: SGHVS, FQNEAQ. This CDR3 is built from 14 residues. Here the CDR3 DNA reads TGTGCCAGCAGCAATCAGGGGGTCTGGGAGACCCAGTACTTC. It yields the protein CASSNQGVWETQYF.

This clonotype was detected a few times. This chain links TRBV9 with TRBJ2-1; TRBD2 matches at 11 bases. CDR3 size: 16 residues. V lost 3 bases, J lost 4 bases, and 6 bases stayed unmatched. The V gene's germline CDR1 is SGDLS and CDR2 YYNGEE. As DNA, the CDR3 is TGTGCCAGCAGCGAAACCGGGACTAGCGGTTACAATGAGCAGTTCTTC. Encoded protein: CASSETGTSGYNEQFF.

The chain uses TRBV24-1 and TRBJ2-1, with 14 bases aligning to TRBD2. V trimming: 4 bases; J trimming: 6 bases; junction bases outside the gene matches: 13. The length of the CDR3 is 19 residues. CDR1 is KGHDR and CDR2 is SFDVKD in the germline V gene. For the CDR3, the DNA is TGTGCCACCAGTGACCCTGGTCATTCGGGACTAGCGGGAGTCAATGAGCAGTTCTTC. Its protein product is CATSDPGHSGLAGVNEQFF.

The chain combines TRBV4-2 with TRBJ2-3; a weak D match, TRBD2 (6 bases). The V end lost 4 bases, the J end lost 2 bases, and 16 bases lay between the germline ends. Germline CDR1 is LGHNA and CDR2 is YNFKEQ. The CDR3 is 16 amino acids. For the CDR3, the DNA is TGTGCCAGCAGCCGCGGAGGGGCGGCATACACAGATACGCAGTATTTT. Translating it yields CASSRGGAAYTDTQYF.

This rearrangement joins TRBV27 to TRBJ2-3, with 8 bases identical to TRBD1. This CDR3 region has 14 residues. From germline, CDR1 is MNHEY and CDR2 SMNVEV (reference sequence). Unmatched junction bases numbered 0, after V lost 4 bases and J lost 0 bases. The CDR3 nucleotides read TGTGCCAGCAGTTGGGACAGGAGCACAGATACGCAGTATTTT. Protein: CASSWDRSTDTQYF.

This clonotype was counted between two and nine times. The gene calls are TRBV27 and TRBJ2-7; D unresolved. The CDR3 spans 13 residues. Germline V gene lookup returns CDR1 MNHEY and CDR2 SMNVEV (reference sequence). The germline V and J ends were trimmed by 8 bases and 0 bases, with 11 bases remaining between them. The CDR3 DNA follows: TGTGCCAGCGGTCCTCGGTCCTCCTACGAGCAGTACGTC. Amino acids: CASGPRSSYEQYV.

The chain employs TRBV20-1 and TRBJ2-5; 11 positions match TRBD2. The CDR3 runs to 15 residues. Germline values: CDR1 DFQATT, CDR2 SNEGSKA (reference sequence). V was pared by 3 bases and J by 4 bases, with 7 bases of the junction left unmatched. CDR3 sequence: CSARDSGGAPETQYF. In DNA, the CDR3 is TGCAGTGCTAGGGATAGCGGGGGGGCCCCAGAGACCCAGTACTTC.

This clonotype was detected a few times. This chain connects TRBV3-1 to TRBJ1-3; tentative D call: TRBD1 (5 bases). Trimming removed 3 bases at V and 2 bases at J, with 14 bases between. Germline CDR1 reads LGHDT; CDR2 reads YNNKEL (reference sequence). The CDR3 is 16 amino acids. The CDR3 DNA reads as TGTGCCAGCAGCCACCCAATCAGGGCGGCTGGAAACACCATATATTTT. It encodes CASSHPIRAAGNTIYF.

There are a few counts of this clonotype. The chain combines TRBV5-1 with TRBJ2-6; a weak D match, TRBD1 (6 bases). Germline assignment: CDR1 SGHRS and CDR2 YFSETQ. Trimming cost V 3 bases and J 4 bases, with 11 bases left between them. CDR3 length: 15 amino acids. The CDR3 nucleotides are TGCGCCAGCAGCTCAACAGGGCACGGGGCCAACGTCCTGACTTTC. Translation gives CASSSTGHGANVLTF.